This TCR beta chain was observed in a study of T cell responses to AZD1222 COVID-19 vaccine. Sequencing was performed with immunoSEQ multiplex PCR; in TCRdb, only in-frame clones are kept and a portion is missing. The profile shows approximately 100,000 clones, approximately 90% of them singletons. V lost 0 bases, J lost 5 bases, and 4 bases stayed unmatched. Per germline, CDR1 MGHRA and CDR2 YSYEKL. The CDR3 is 15 amino acids. This specimen consisted of peripheral blood, obtained on day 0 of AZD1222 vaccination. This TCR was recovered from an adult in good health. The rearrangement links TRBV4-1 to TRBJ1-2; 9 nucleotides line up with TRBD1. CDR3: CASSQDTGGRYGYTF. CDR3 in DNA: TGCGCCAGCAGCCAAGATACAGGGGGCAGGTATGGCTACACCTTC.